What follows are 5 T cell receptor beta chains derived from one specimen sequenced in a study of T cell responses to AZD1222 COVID-19 vaccine. Using immunoSEQ multiplex PCR, the repertoire was profiled, and TCRdb retains in-frame clones only, with some absent. This sample has about 180,000 clones; 85% to 95% occur once, and the top ten carry 2.6%. The sequenced sample was peripheral blood, obtained on day 0 of AZD1222 vaccination. These receptors came from an adult in good health.

The chain links TRBV3-1 (or the pseudogene TRBV3-2) to TRBJ1-1; D gene ambiguous. CDR1 is LGHDT and CDR2 is YNNKEL in the germline V gene (reference sequence). This CDR3 comprises 15 residues. With 4 bases removed from V and 1 base from J, the gap between germline ends came to 13 bases. The CDR3 loop is CASSPTVSGNTEAFF. Here the CDR3 DNA reads TGTGCCAGCAGCCCGACTGTGTCGGGGAACACTGAAGCTTTCTTT.

This clone has only a few counts. The chain links TRBV27 to TRBJ1-5, with a tentative D call TRBD1 (6 bases). From germline, CDR1 is MNHEY and CDR2 SMNVEV (reference sequence). Trimming pared 6 bases from V and 4 bases from J, leaving 10 bases between. The CDR3 is made up of 13 amino acids. The CDR3 region is CASRQGGNQPQHF. The CDR3 nucleotides are TGTGCCAGCAGACAGGGAGGAAATCAGCCCCAGCATTTT.

The chain is built from TRBV28 and TRBJ2-3, with TRBD2 matching over 11 bases. Germline trimming cut 2 bases from V and 4 bases from J; bases unmatched to any gene: 2. Germline CDR1 reads MDHEN; CDR2 reads SYDVKM. This CDR3 region has 15 residues. CDR3 region: CASSLLAGGSDTQYF. The CDR3 DNA sequence: TGTGCCAGCAGTTTACTAGCGGGAGGATCAGATACGCAGTATTTT.

The chain couples TRBV18 to TRBJ2-7, with D tentatively TRBD2 (6 bases). This CDR3 contains 13 residues. Trimming took 2 bases from V and 3 from J, leaving 8 bases between them. Germline CDR1 is KGHSH and CDR2 is LQKENI. As DNA, the CDR3 is TGTGCCAGCTCACCAGTTAGCGGCTACGAGCAGTACTTC. Protein sequence: CASSPVSGYEQYF.

This chain links TRBV10-2 with TRBJ2-1; no clear D gene. The CDR3 has 13 amino acids. Germline assignment: CDR1 WSHSY and CDR2 SAAADI. V gave up 0 bases and J gave up 15 bases, with 15 bases separating them. CDR3 nucleotides: TGCGCCAGCAGTGAGTCGACCCCCGGCCCGGCGTTCTTC. Amino acids: CASSESTPGPAFF.